Shown below are 4 T cell receptor beta chains from a single sample sequenced in a study of PD-L1 blockade in urothelial cancer. Using immunoSEQ multiplex PCR, the repertoire was profiled, and TCRdb retains in-frame clones only, with some absent. The sample records 37,000 or so clones, 84% being singletons. Time point reported: pretreatment peripheral blood. The source material was PBMCs, sampled around atezolizumab (anti-PD-L1) treatment. These TCRs come from a man between 60 and 75 years old with urothelial cancer.

The chain is built from TRBV5-5 and TRBJ2-5, with a possible D match to TRBD1 (6 bases). The CDR3 loop spans 14 amino acids. Germline CDR1 SGHKS, CDR2 YYEKEE (reference sequence). The ends were cut back, 4 bases at V and 2 bases at J, with 12 bases in the middle. The DNA for the CDR3 is TGTGCCAGCAGCCTGGGACACCGACAAGAGACCCAGTACTTC. Its protein product is CASSLGHRQETQYF.

The genes are TRBV7-9 and TRBJ2-2, with TRBD1 identical over 8 bases. The CDR3 is 19 residues long. The germline gives CDR1 SEHNR, CDR2 FQNEAQ (reference sequence). J was trimmed by 3 bases and V by 0 bases; bases with no gene match: 12. CDR3 protein: CASSLATGTGYVDTGELFF. The DNA for the CDR3 is TGTGCCAGCAGCTTAGCGACCGGGACAGGCTACGTGGACACCGGGGAGCTGTTTTTT.

V and J are TRBV7-9 and TRBJ1-5; D perhaps matches TRBD1 (5 bases). Germline CDR1 and CDR2: SEHNR and FQNEAQ (reference sequence). The germline V and J ends were trimmed by 5 bases and 6 bases, with 17 bases remaining between them. This CDR3 comprises 15 residues. The CDR3 sequence is CASSLGTGIFQPQHF. CDR3 sequence (DNA): TGTGCCAGCAGCCTAGGGACTGGGATTTTTCAGCCCCAGCATTTT.

V and J are TRBV7-6 and TRBJ2-3; TRBD1 matches at 10 bases. Germline values: CDR1 SGHVS, CDR2 FNYEAQ. This CDR3 is 17 amino acids long. V was pared by 5 bases and J by 4 bases, with 12 bases of the junction left unmatched. This chain's CDR3 is CASSARPGTGVSDTQYF. Here the CDR3 DNA reads TGTGCCAGCAGCGCCCGCCCCGGGACAGGGGTATCAGATACGCAGTATTTT.